This entry is about one T cell receptor beta chain. No antigen is known for it. This entry is derived from a study of CD8+ T cells in alopecia areata. For the study at large: For the treated group, dosing was oral tofacitinib at 5 to 10 mg twice daily.

Researchers gathered lesional scalp punch biopsies and peripheral blood from patients with alopecia areata. Following extraction, RNA underwent reverse transcription to cDNA, which served as the sequencing template. TCRdb's table, derived via immunoSEQ multiplex PCR, lists solely in-frame clones and lacks some. This sample carries under 250,000 clones, 57% of them seen once, and the ten largest clones take more than 0.4%. Study observations and caveats: Lesional scalp exceeded normal scalp in clonality, especially in alopecia totalis/universalis.

This sample comprised CD4+ T cells sorted from blood, obtained at week 0. The TCR comes from a human donor with alopecia areata.

The CDR3 nucleotides are TGTGCCAGCAGCCCATACCCAGAATCTGGGGCCAACGTCCTGACTTTC. This gives the protein CASSPYPESGANVLTF. This chain joins TRBV7-9 and TRBJ2-6; D is unclear. The V gene's germline CDR1 is SEHNR and CDR2 FQNEAQ (reference sequence). Trimming stripped 5 bases from V and 1 base from J, with 12 bases between. The CDR3 spans 16 residues.